Each of the 19 T cell receptor beta chains below was sequenced from the same sample in a study of cytomegalovirus exposure and HLA in healthy donors. Amplification used 60 Vbeta primers and 13 Jbeta primers. The protocol was immunoSEQ multiplex PCR, while the TCRdb copy is restricted to in-frame clones and leaves out a portion. The sample yields fewer than 200,000 clones, approximately 82% seen once. Sequencing used PBMCs. Receptor source: a woman aged 25 to 39 in good health and CMV-seronegative.

The V and J genes are TRBV28 and TRBJ2-2, with TRBD1 as a possible D gene (5 bases). Per germline, CDR1 MDHEN and CDR2 SYDVKM. Between the trimmed V and J ends, which lost 6 bases and 1 base, there was a span of 15 bases. The CDR3 runs 16 residues. CDR3 amino acids: CASRLYDSKNTGELFF. CDR3 bases: TGTGCCAGCAGGCTCTACGACAGTAAGAACACCGGGGAGCTGTTTTTT.

The table lists this clone with a few counts. CDR3: CASSLRGGTVGFEQYF. CDR3 coding DNA: TGTGCCAGCAGTTTAAGAGGGGGCACGGTCGGATTCGAGCAGTACTTC. The chain is built from TRBV28 and TRBJ2-7; 7 bases line up with TRBD1. J lost 6 bases, V lost 2 bases, and 13 bases had no gene match. The CDR3 is made up of 16 amino acids. The germline V gene has CDR1 MDHEN and CDR2 SYDVKM.

J is TRBJ2-7 and V is TRBV13; 12 bases are a match to TRBD1. This CDR3 has 14 residues. V shed 3 bases, J shed 6 bases, and the junction held 3 bases outside the gene matches. Germline V gene lookup returns CDR1 PRHDT and CDR2 FYEKMQ (reference sequence). The CDR3 region is CASSLGQGASEQYF. As DNA, the CDR3 is TGTGCCAGCAGCTTGGGACAGGGGGCGAGCGAGCAGTACTTC.

The chain joins TRBV28 to TRBJ1-2; 7 bases align to TRBD1. Germline assignment: CDR1 MDHEN and CDR2 SYDVKM. Germline trimming cut 5 bases from V and 4 bases from J; bases unmatched to any gene: 13. The CDR3 length is 16 residues. The CDR3: CASSDPPGGSPYGYTF. CDR3 sequence (DNA): TGTGCCAGCAGTGACCCACCAGGGGGTAGTCCCTATGGCTACACCTTC.

The gene calls are TRBV6-6 and TRBJ2-5; maybe TRBD1 (5 bases). CDR1 and CDR2 (germline): MNHNY, SVGAGI (reference sequence). V lost 6 bases to trimming and J lost 1 base, with 9 bases between them. The CDR3 is 13 amino acids. The CDR3 region has the DNA TGTGCCAGCAGGCAGGGCCGCCAAGAGACCCAGTACTTC. Translation: CASRQGRQETQYF.

The gene calls are TRBV6-5 and TRBJ1-2; D remains ambiguous. Germline lookup yields CDR1 MNHEY and CDR2 SVGAGI. The V and J ends lost 5 bases and 5 bases respectively, with 9 bases between them. The CDR3 runs 12 residues. The CDR3 DNA reads TGTGCCAGCAGTGAAGCCCTATATGGCTACACCTTC. Protein product: CASSEALYGYTF.

V usage is TRBV2 and J usage is TRBJ2-2; maybe TRBD1 (6 bases). The CDR3 totals 15 residues. Trimming cost V 4 bases and J 5 bases, with 14 bases left between them. CDR1 is SNHLY, CDR2 FYNNEI, per germline. This CDR3 is CASSGQGLKTGELFF. Here the CDR3 DNA reads TGTGCCAGCAGTGGGCAGGGGCTAAAAACCGGGGAGCTGTTTTTT.

This clone showed up just a few times. This chain links TRBV4-1 with TRBJ1-4, with 9 positions matching TRBD1. This CDR3 is 14 amino acids long. Germline-derived CDR1 and CDR2 are MGHRA and YSYEKL. After removal of 5 bases from V and 4 bases from J, the junction contained 2 bases not matched to a gene. CDR3: CASSDRGNNEKLFF. The CDR3 DNA reads TGCGCCAGCAGCGACAGGGGGAATAATGAAAAACTGTTTTTT.

This rearrangement joins TRBV12-5 to TRBJ2-1; TRBD2 agrees at 7 bases. The CDR3 runs 15 residues. CDR1 is LGHNT and CDR2 is FRNRAP in the germline V gene. Trimming took 6 bases from V and 3 from J; bases not matched to a gene: 8. The CDR3 nucleotides read TGTGCTAGTGGGCTGAGCGGGAATGGCTACAATGAGCAGTTCTTC. Translation: CASGLSGNGYNEQFF.

This clone was seen only a few times. The chain is built from TRBV7-9 and TRBJ2-4; D is possibly TRBD1 (5 bases). The ends were cut back, 1 base at V and 2 bases at J, with 12 bases in the middle. Germline CDR1 and CDR2: SEHNR and FQNEAQ (reference sequence). The CDR3 is 16 amino acids. The CDR3 reads CASSLDPRATKNIQYF. In DNA, the CDR3 is TGTGCCAGCAGCTTAGACCCCAGGGCAACCAAAAACATTCAGTACTTC.

A few counts support this clone. This chain links TRBV5-6 with TRBJ1-6, with D hard to call. Germline V lookup: CDR1 SGHDT, CDR2 YYEEEE. CDR3 length: 14 amino acids. The V and J ends lost 3 bases and 0 bases respectively, with 4 bases between them. In DNA form, the CDR3 reads TGTGCCAGCAGCTCCTACTCCTATAATTCACCCCTCCACTTT. It is translated as CASSSYSYNSPLHF. Full variable domain (rest looked up from reference TRBV5-6 and TRBJ1-6): DAGVTQSPTHLIKTRGQQVTLRCSPKSGHDTVSWYQQALGQGPQFIFQYYEEEERQRGNFPDRFSGHQFPNYSSELNVNALLLGDSALYLCASSSYSYNSPLHFGNGTRLTVT.

The chain employs TRBV27 and TRBJ2-7; 9 bases line up with TRBD1. The CDR3 is 15 residues long. Germline V CDR1 and CDR2: MNHEY, SMNVEV (reference sequence). J lost 2 bases, V lost 5 bases, and 7 bases had no gene match. In DNA, the CDR3 is TGTGCCAGCAGTCCCTGGACAGGGGCGGCCTACGAGCAGTACTTC. It translates to CASSPWTGAAYEQYF.

This chain links TRBV28 with TRBJ1-1; D ambiguous. The CDR3 totals 10 residues. Germline lookup yields CDR1 MDHEN and CDR2 SYDVKM. Trimming took off 7 bases at V and 8 bases at J, with 8 bases between the two ends. The CDR3 DNA reads TGTGCCAGCATCCGGGGAGAAGCTTTCTTT. This encodes CASIRGEAFF.

This chain connects TRBV2 to TRBJ1-1, with a tentative D call TRBD1 (5 bases). Trimming pared 10 bases from V and 4 bases from J, leaving 16 bases between. The CDR3 is 13 amino acids. CDR1 and CDR2 (germline): SNHLY, FYNNEI. DNA for the CDR3: TGTGCCAACATAGGGGTTCGGTTCACTGAAGCTTTCTTT. Translating it yields CANIGVRFTEAFF.

This chain links TRBV6-5 with TRBJ1-3; D remains ambiguous. CDR1 MNHEY and CDR2 SVGAGI come from the germline V gene. The CDR3 runs to 13 residues. Trimming took off 2 bases at V and 3 bases at J, with 5 bases between the two ends. Here the CDR3 reads CASSYPGGNTIYF. In DNA, the CDR3 is TGTGCCAGCAGTTACCCGGGTGGAAACACCATATATTTT.

The rearrangement uses TRBV5-1 and TRBJ2-7, with TRBD1 identical over 9 bases. The CDR3 is 14 amino acids. The junction had 6 bases not matched to a gene; V was cut back by 4 bases and J by 4 bases. Germline V gene lookup returns CDR1 SGHRS and CDR2 YFSETQ. This CDR3 reads CASSPRTGAYEQYF. CDR3 sequence (DNA): TGCGCCAGCAGCCCACGGACAGGGGCGTACGAGCAGTACTTC.

V is TRBV4-3 and J is TRBJ2-3, with D perhaps TRBD2 (5 bases). Trimming stripped 3 bases from V and 0 bases from J, with 7 bases between. The CDR3 loop spans 14 amino acids. CDR1 LGHNA and CDR2 YSLEER come from the germline V gene. The DNA of the CDR3 is TGCGCCAGCAGCCAGTCGGGAAGCACAGATACGCAGTATTTT. Protein product: CASSQSGSTDTQYF.

This sequence joins TRBV4-3 and TRBJ2-2; D might be TRBD1 (6 bases). V lost 1 base and J 7 bases, leaving 13 bases between the germline ends. The CDR3 is 15 amino acids. Germline-derived CDR1 and CDR2 are LGHNA and YSLEER. The CDR3 nucleotides read TGCGCCAGCAGCCAAGTTTTACAGGGTAACGGGGAGCTGTTTTTT. It codes for CASSQVLQGNGELFF.

The chain recombines TRBV6-6 with TRBJ2-1, with 14 positions matching TRBD2. There are 15 residues in the CDR3. Germline V gene lookup returns CDR1 MNHNY and CDR2 SVGAGI (reference sequence). Trimming cost V 6 bases and J 8 bases; bases outside gene matches: 6. The CDR3 bases are TGTGCCAGCAGCTCCGGGACTAGCGGGGGTTATGAGCAGTTCTTC. This codes for CASSSGTSGGYEQFF.